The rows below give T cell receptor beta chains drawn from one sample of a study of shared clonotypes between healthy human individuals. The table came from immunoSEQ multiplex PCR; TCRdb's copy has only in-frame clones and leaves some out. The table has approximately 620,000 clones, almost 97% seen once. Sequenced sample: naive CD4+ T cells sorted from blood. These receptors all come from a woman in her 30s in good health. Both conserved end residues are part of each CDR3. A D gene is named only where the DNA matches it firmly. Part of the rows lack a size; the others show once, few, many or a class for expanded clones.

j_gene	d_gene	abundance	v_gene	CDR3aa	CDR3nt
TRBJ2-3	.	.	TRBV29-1	CSVPRALGTDTQYF	TGCAGCGTGCCCCGGGCCCTAGGGACAGATACGCAGTATTTT
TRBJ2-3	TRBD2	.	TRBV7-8	CASSGRLAGGGDTQYF	TGTGCCAGCAGCGGACGACTAGCGGGCGGGGGAGATACGCAGTATTTT
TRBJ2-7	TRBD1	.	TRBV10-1	CASRRDRERSQFYEQYF	TGCGCCAGCAGACGGGACAGGGAGCGATCGCAATTCTACGAGCAGTACTTC
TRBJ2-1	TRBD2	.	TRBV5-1	CASSSTSAKNNEQFF	TGCGCCAGCAGCTCGACTAGCGCCAAAAACAATGAGCAGTTCTTC
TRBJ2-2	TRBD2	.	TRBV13	CASTTRLAGATGELFF	TGTGCCAGCACGACTAGACTAGCGGGAGCGACCGGGGAGCTGTTTTTT
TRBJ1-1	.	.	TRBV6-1	CASFRWGQNTEAFF	TGTGCCAGCTTTAGGTGGGGTCAGAACACTGAAGCTTTCTTT
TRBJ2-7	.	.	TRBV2	CASSFDYKGGRDEQYF	TGTGCCAGCAGTTTCGATTACAAGGGGGGTCGGGACGAGCAGTACTTC
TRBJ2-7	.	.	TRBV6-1	CASTLPRPRYEQYF	TGTGCCAGCACCTTACCAAGGCCTCGGTACGAGCAGTACTTC
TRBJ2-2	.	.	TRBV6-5	CATGAAPGELFF	TGTGCCACCGGGGCGGCCCCCGGGGAGCTGTTTTTT
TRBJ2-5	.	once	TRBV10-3	CAISESAEETQYF	TGTGCCATCAGTGAGAGCGCAGAAGAGACCCAGTACTTC
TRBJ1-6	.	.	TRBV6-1	CASSDGGLLDNSPLHF	TGTGCCAGCAGTGACGGGGGGCTGCTTGATAATTCACCCCTCCACTTT
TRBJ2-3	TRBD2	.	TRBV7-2	CASSRTAGGTDTQYF	TGTGCCAGCAGCCGAACAGCGGGGGGCACAGATACGCAGTATTTT
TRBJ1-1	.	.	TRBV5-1	CASSLAFRGASMNTEAFF	TGCGCCAGCAGCTTAGCGTTTCGGGGGGCAAGTATGAACACTGAAGCTTTCTTT
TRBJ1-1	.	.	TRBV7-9	CASSFEFLGEAFF	TGTGCCAGCAGCTTCGAGTTTCTAGGTGAAGCTTTCTTT
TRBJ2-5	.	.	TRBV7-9	CASILGSTQETQYF	TGTGCCAGCATCCTAGGGTCGACACAAGAGACCCAGTACTTC
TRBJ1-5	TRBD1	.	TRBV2	CASSPGQGLSNQPQHF	TGTGCCAGCAGCCCGGGACAGGGTCTCAGCAATCAGCCCCAGCATTTT
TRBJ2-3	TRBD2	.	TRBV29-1	CSVEAGGAPDTQYF	TGCAGCGTTGAGGCGGGAGGCGCCCCAGATACGCAGTATTTT
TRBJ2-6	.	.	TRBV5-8	CASSLVGGTGANVLTF	TGTGCCAGCAGCTTGGTAGGGGGGACTGGGGCCAACGTCCTGACTTTC
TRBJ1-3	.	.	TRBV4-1	CASSQGRGKSGNTIYF	TGCGCCAGCAGCCAAGGACGGGGGAAATCTGGAAACACCATATATTTT
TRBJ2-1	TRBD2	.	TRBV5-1	CASSFSGIRYNEQFF	TGCGCCAGCAGCTTTAGCGGGATACGCTACAATGAGCAGTTCTTC
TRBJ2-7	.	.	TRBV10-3	CAISEWQGGNEQYF	TGTGCCATCAGTGAGTGGCAGGGTGGGAACGAGCAGTACTTC
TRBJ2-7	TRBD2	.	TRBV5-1	CASSSLAGGIYEQYF	TGCGCCAGCAGCAGCCTAGCGGGAGGGATCTACGAGCAGTACTTC
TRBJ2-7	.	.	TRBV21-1	CASSKGRLAGESSYEQYF	TGTGCCAGCAGCAAAGGGCGGCTAGCGGGCGAAAGCTCCTACGAGCAGTACTTC
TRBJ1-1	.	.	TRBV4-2	CASSQDLGGGAEAFF	TGTGCCAGCAGCCAAGATCTCGGGGGAGGCGCTGAAGCTTTCTTT
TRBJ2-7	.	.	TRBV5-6	CPGGTNQYEQYF	TGTCCAGGGGGGACAAATCAATACGAGCAGTACTTC
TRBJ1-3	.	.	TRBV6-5	CASSYAGNSGNTIYF	TGTGCCAGCAGTTACGCAGGGAACTCTGGAAACACCATATATTTT
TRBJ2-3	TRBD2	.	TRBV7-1	CASSSRLAGAGRDTQYF	TGTGCCAGCAGCTCCAGACTAGCGGGAGCCGGTAGAGATACGCAGTATTTT
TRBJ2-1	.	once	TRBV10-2	CATRVSSYNEQFF	TGCGCCACCCGAGTCAGCTCCTACAATGAGCAGTTCTTC
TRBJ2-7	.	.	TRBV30	CAWSVLFNGLRF	TGTGCCTGGAGTGTACTTTTTAATGGACTTCGCTTC
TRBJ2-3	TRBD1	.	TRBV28	CASSLWTGDFTDTQYF	TGTGCCAGCAGCCTTTGGACAGGGGATTTTACAGATACGCAGTATTTT
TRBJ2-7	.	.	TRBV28	CASSESGTKAYEQYF	TGTGCCAGCAGTGAGAGCGGGACAAAAGCCTACGAGCAGTACTTC
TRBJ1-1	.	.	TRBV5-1	CASSLAPPNTEAFF	TGCGCCAGCAGCTTGGCCCCTCCGAACACTGAAGCTTTCTTT
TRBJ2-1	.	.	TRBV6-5	CASSYSLGGLYHEQFF	TGTGCCAGCAGTTACTCGCTGGGGGGCCTATACCATGAGCAGTTCTTC
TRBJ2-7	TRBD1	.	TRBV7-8	CASSSWDRTFYEQYF	TGTGCCAGCTCTTCGTGGGACAGAACCTTTTACGAGCAGTACTTC
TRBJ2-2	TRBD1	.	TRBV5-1	CASSMTGSEAGELFF	TGCGCCAGCAGCATGACAGGGAGCGAGGCCGGGGAGCTGTTTTTT
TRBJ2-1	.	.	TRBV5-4	CASSPPPRGGKGEQFF	TGTGCCAGCAGCCCACCGCCCCGAGGTGGCAAGGGGGAGCAGTTCTTC
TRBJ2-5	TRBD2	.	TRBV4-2	CASSQTAGGGQYQETQYF	TGTGCCAGCAGCCAAACCGCGGGGGGCGGGCAGTACCAAGAGACCCAGTACTTC
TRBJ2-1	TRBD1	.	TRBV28	CASSVAGTGQNNEQFF	TGTGCCAGCAGCGTCGCCGGGACAGGGCAAAACAATGAGCAGTTCTTC
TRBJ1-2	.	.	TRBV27	CASKPSRGGGVWANYGYTF	TGTGCCAGCAAACCCTCCCGAGGGGGGGGCGTCTGGGCTAACTATGGCTACACCTTC
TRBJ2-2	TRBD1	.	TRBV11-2	CASSPAGTGIGELFF	TGTGCCAGCAGCCCAGCCGGGACAGGGATCGGGGAGCTGTTTTTT
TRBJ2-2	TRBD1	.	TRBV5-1	CASSRDRANTGELFF	TGCGCCAGCAGCCGGGACAGGGCCAACACCGGGGAGCTGTTTTTT
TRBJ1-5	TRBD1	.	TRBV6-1	CASRETGSQPQHF	TGTGCCAGCAGGGAGACAGGGTCTCAGCCCCAGCATTTT